Reported below is one TCR beta chain. Its target is not known. These data come from a study of response to subunit inactivated influenza vaccine. Study findings and constraints: Researchers suggested that each seasonal influenza vaccination recruits few new T cells.

Trimming cost V 4 bases and J 0 bases, with 15 bases left between them. The CDR3 spans 17 residues. The germline gives CDR1 KGHSH, CDR2 LQKENI. MiXCR, run by TCRdb on the RT-PCR reads, gives a single entry per CDR3 protein. This table holds hundreds of thousands of distinct CDR3 sequences, about 11% found once. These data are also associated with another study on T cells expressing NK-cell markers. That source notes: In generating TCR beta cDNA, 5'RACE template switching with UMIs was used. Dominant NKG2C+ clonotype frequencies of 1.0-7.0% of CD8+ T cells were measured in over 5 donors. A few of the donors also had these clonotypes leading their CD3+CD56-NKG2C+ fraction.

The sequence came from a middle-aged man who received an inactivated influenza vaccine. This chain joins TRBV18 and TRBJ1-4; D ambiguous. Sequenced here: PBMCs from blood, sampled on the day of vaccination. CDR3 in DNA: TGTGCCAGCTCACTAACCGACCGATCTGCAACTAATGAAAAACTGTTTTTT. It is translated as CASSLTDRSATNEKLFF.